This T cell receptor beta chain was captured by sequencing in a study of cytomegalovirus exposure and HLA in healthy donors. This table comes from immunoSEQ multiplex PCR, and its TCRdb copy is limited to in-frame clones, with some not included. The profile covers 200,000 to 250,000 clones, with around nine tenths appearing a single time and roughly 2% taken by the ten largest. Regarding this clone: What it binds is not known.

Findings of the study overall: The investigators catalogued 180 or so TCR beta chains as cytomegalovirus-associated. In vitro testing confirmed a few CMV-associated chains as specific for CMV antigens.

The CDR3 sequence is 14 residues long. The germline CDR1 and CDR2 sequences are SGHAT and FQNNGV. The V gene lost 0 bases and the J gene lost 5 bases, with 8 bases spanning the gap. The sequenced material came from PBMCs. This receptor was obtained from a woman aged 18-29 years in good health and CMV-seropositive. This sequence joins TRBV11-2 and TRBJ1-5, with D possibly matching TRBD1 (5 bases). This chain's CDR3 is CASSLETDYQPQHF. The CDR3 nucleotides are TGTGCCAGCAGCTTAGAGACAGACTATCAGCCCCAGCATTTT.